These T cell receptor beta chains were read from a single sample in a study of CD8 T cells in Susac syndrome. In TCRdb, the immunoSEQ multiplex PCR reads were re-called with MiXCR into one record per CDR3 protein. The data show more than 130,000 distinct CDR3 sequences, approximately 95% seen once. Source material: CD8+ T cells from PBMCs. All receptors derive from a human donor in good health. The CDR3 runs from the conserved cysteine through the conserved F or W. Each record gives: CDR3 protein, CDR3 DNA, V gene, clone size, D gene, J gene. The D gene is left open where the match is weak. Some rows have no size entry. The others give once, few or many, or a class for an expanded clone.

CDR3 protein: CASSGLGGEAFF
CDR3 DNA: TGTGCCAGCAGCGGTTTGGGGGGTGAAGCTTTCTTT
V gene: TRBV5-4
clone size: -
D gene: -
J gene: TRBJ1-1

CDR3 protein: CASSPTGGFGELFF
CDR3 DNA: TGTGCCAGCAGCCCGACAGGGGGCTTCGGGGAGCTGTTTTTT
V gene: TRBV3-1
clone size: -
D gene: TRBD1
J gene: TRBJ2-2

CDR3 protein: CASRLPAHNEQFF
CDR3 DNA: TGTGCCAGCAGACTCCCCGCCCACAATGAGCAGTTCTTC
V gene: TRBV12-3/TRBV12-4
clone size: -
D gene: -
J gene: TRBJ2-1

CDR3 protein: CASSPTLGSSYNEQFF
CDR3 DNA: TGTGCCAGCAGCCCTACTCTGGGGAGCTCCTACAATGAGCAGTTCTTC
V gene: TRBV27
clone size: -
D gene: -
J gene: TRBJ2-1

CDR3 protein: CASSPVRGETQYF
CDR3 DNA: TGTGCCAGCTCACCAGTCAGGGGAGAGACCCAGTACTTC
V gene: TRBV18
clone size: -
D gene: -
J gene: TRBJ2-5

CDR3 protein: CASSQGYSNQPQHF
CDR3 DNA: TGTGCCAGTAGCCAAGGTTATAGCAATCAGCCCCAGCATTTT
V gene: TRBV19
clone size: -
D gene: -
J gene: TRBJ1-5

CDR3 protein: CSVEEDRLTVGMNTEAFF
CDR3 DNA: TGCAGCGTTGAAGAGGACAGACTCACCGTCGGGATGAACACTGAAGCTTTCTTT
V gene: TRBV29-1
clone size: -
D gene: -
J gene: TRBJ1-1

CDR3 protein: CSALTLTSSSYNEQFF
CDR3 DNA: TGCAGTGCCCTGACTCTTACATCGAGCTCCTACAATGAGCAGTTCTTC
V gene: TRBV20-1
clone size: -
D gene: -
J gene: TRBJ2-1

CDR3 protein: CASSPPSGSGTGVYNEQFF
CDR3 DNA: TGTGCCAGCAGCCCCCCAAGCGGGTCCGGGACTGGGGTCTACAATGAGCAGTTCTTC
V gene: TRBV11-1
clone size: -
D gene: -
J gene: TRBJ2-1

CDR3 protein: CASSLARLLSYEQYF
CDR3 DNA: TGCGCCAGCAGCTTGGCCAGGCTCCTCTCCTACGAGCAGTACTTC
V gene: TRBV5-1
clone size: -
D gene: -
J gene: TRBJ2-7

CDR3 protein: CASSGLGNYGYTF
CDR3 DNA: TGTGCCAGCTCAGGGTTAGGAAACTATGGCTACACCTTC
V gene: TRBV27
clone size: -
D gene: -
J gene: TRBJ1-2

CDR3 protein: CSAPETGRYEQYF
CDR3 DNA: TGCAGTGCGCCAGAGACAGGGAGATACGAGCAGTACTTC
V gene: TRBV20-1
clone size: -
D gene: TRBD1
J gene: TRBJ2-7

CDR3 protein: CASRTGSGTGELFF
CDR3 DNA: TGTGCCAGCAGAACGGGTTCTGGAACCGGGGAGCTGTTTTTT
V gene: TRBV7-8
clone size: -
D gene: -
J gene: TRBJ2-2

CDR3 protein: CASSLLGPETQYF
CDR3 DNA: TGTGCCAGCAGTTTATTGGGCCCCGAGACCCAGTACTTC
V gene: TRBV28
clone size: -
D gene: -
J gene: TRBJ2-5

CDR3 protein: CASSAPAATYEQYF
CDR3 DNA: TGTGCCAGCAGCGCCCCAGCCGCGACCTACGAGCAGTACTTC
V gene: TRBV6-2/TRBV6-3
clone size: -
D gene: -
J gene: TRBJ2-7

CDR3 protein: CASSVSPGANYGYTF
CDR3 DNA: TGTGCCAGCAGCGTTTCCCCCGGTGCTAACTATGGCTACACCTTC
V gene: TRBV9
clone size: -
D gene: -
J gene: TRBJ1-2

CDR3 protein: CSATGREGTDTQYF
CDR3 DNA: TGCAGTGCCACCGGGAGGGAGGGGACAGATACGCAGTATTTT
V gene: TRBV20-1
clone size: -
D gene: TRBD2
J gene: TRBJ2-3

CDR3 protein: CASTHPGHPGLETQYF
CDR3 DNA: TGTGCCAGCACCCATCCGGGACACCCCGGTTTGGAGACCCAGTACTTC
V gene: TRBV5-6
clone size: -
D gene: -
J gene: TRBJ2-5

CDR3 protein: CSTLRESGEQYF
CDR3 DNA: TGCAGCACCCTGAGGGAGTCTGGGGAGCAGTACTTC
V gene: TRBV29-1
clone size: few
D gene: -
J gene: TRBJ2-7

CDR3 protein: CASSLSGLYNEQFF
CDR3 DNA: TGCGCCAGCAGCTTGTCTGGACTGTACAATGAGCAGTTCTTC
V gene: TRBV5-1
clone size: -
D gene: -
J gene: TRBJ2-1

CDR3 protein: CAWSVGGVNNEQFF
CDR3 DNA: TGTGCCTGGAGTGTCGGCGGCGTAAACAATGAGCAGTTCTTC
V gene: TRBV30
clone size: -
D gene: -
J gene: TRBJ2-1

CDR3 protein: CASSQDRSSGELFF
CDR3 DNA: TGCGCCAGCAGCCAAGATCGGAGCTCCGGGGAGCTGTTTTTT
V gene: TRBV4-3
clone size: -
D gene: -
J gene: TRBJ2-2

CDR3 protein: CASRIRGTNEKLFF
CDR3 DNA: TGTGCCAGCAGGATCAGGGGCACTAATGAAAAACTGTTTTTT
V gene: TRBV13
clone size: -
D gene: -
J gene: TRBJ1-4

CDR3 protein: CASSDRGSSYTF
CDR3 DNA: TGTGCCAGTAGCGACAGGGGAAGTAGCTACACCTTC
V gene: TRBV19
clone size: -
D gene: TRBD1
J gene: TRBJ1-2

CDR3 protein: CAWSQGLLHGYTF
CDR3 DNA: TGTGCCTGGAGTCAGGGCCTACTCCATGGCTACACCTTC
V gene: TRBV30
clone size: -
D gene: -
J gene: TRBJ1-2

CDR3 protein: CASSRAAKNIQYF
CDR3 DNA: TGCGCCAGCAGTCGTGCTGCCAAAAACATTCAGTACTTC
V gene: TRBV23-1
clone size: -
D gene: -
J gene: TRBJ2-4

CDR3 protein: CASRRETGELFF
CDR3 DNA: TGTGCCAGCAGGCGGGAGACCGGGGAGCTGTTTTTT
V gene: TRBV6-6
clone size: few
D gene: TRBD2
J gene: TRBJ2-2

CDR3 protein: CASSPPRGFNEQFF
CDR3 DNA: TGTGCCAGCAGTCCCCCAAGGGGGTTCAATGAGCAGTTCTTC
V gene: TRBV28
clone size: -
D gene: -
J gene: TRBJ2-1

CDR3 protein: CSVFGTGKLFF
CDR3 DNA: TGCAGCGTTTTTGGCACCGGGAAGCTGTTTTTT
V gene: TRBV29-1
clone size: once
D gene: -
J gene: TRBJ2-2

CDR3 protein: CASGFGGETQYF
CDR3 DNA: TGTGCCAGCGGGTTCGGAGGAGAGACCCAGTACTTC
V gene: TRBV6-2/TRBV6-3
clone size: -
D gene: -
J gene: TRBJ2-5

CDR3 protein: CSAQTGNTEAFF
CDR3 DNA: TGCAGTGCTCAGACAGGGAACACTGAAGCTTTCTTT
V gene: TRBV20-1
clone size: -
D gene: -
J gene: TRBJ1-1

CDR3 protein: CSAGLAGVISYEQYF
CDR3 DNA: TGCAGTGCTGGACTAGCGGGCGTAATATCCTACGAGCAGTACTTC
V gene: TRBV20-1
clone size: -
D gene: TRBD2
J gene: TRBJ2-7

CDR3 protein: CSARLLTSGYEQFF
CDR3 DNA: TGCAGTGCTAGACTTTTGACTAGCGGATACGAGCAGTTCTTC
V gene: TRBV20-1
clone size: -
D gene: TRBD2
J gene: TRBJ2-1

CDR3 protein: CASSSSPDRISYEQYF
CDR3 DNA: TGTGCCAGCAGTTCCTCCCCGGACAGAATCTCCTACGAGCAGTACTTC
V gene: TRBV12-3/TRBV12-4
clone size: -
D gene: -
J gene: TRBJ2-7

CDR3 protein: CSVEAKDRGPQETQYF
CDR3 DNA: TGCAGCGTTGAGGCCAAGGACAGGGGACCTCAAGAGACCCAGTACTTC
V gene: TRBV29-1
clone size: once
D gene: TRBD1
J gene: TRBJ2-5

CDR3 protein: CASSELGSGNYEQYF
CDR3 DNA: TGTGCCAGCAGTGAACTGGGTAGCGGCAACTACGAGCAGTACTTC
V gene: TRBV2
clone size: -
D gene: -
J gene: TRBJ2-7

CDR3 protein: CASSIDSGNEQFF
CDR3 DNA: TGTGCCAGTAGTATAGATTCTGGGAATGAGCAGTTCTTC
V gene: TRBV19
clone size: few
D gene: -
J gene: TRBJ2-1

CDR3 protein: CASSFFDSTDTQYF
CDR3 DNA: TGTGCCAGCAGTTTTTTTGACTCCACAGATACGCAGTATTTT
V gene: TRBV27
clone size: -
D gene: -
J gene: TRBJ2-3

CDR3 protein: CSAGLAGSYEQYF
CDR3 DNA: TGCAGTGCCGGACTAGCGGGATCCTACGAGCAGTACTTC
V gene: TRBV20-1
clone size: -
D gene: TRBD2
J gene: TRBJ2-7

CDR3 protein: CAWSGVFSYEQYF
CDR3 DNA: TGTGCCTGGAGTGGGGTGTTCTCCTACGAGCAGTACTTC
V gene: TRBV30
clone size: -
D gene: -
J gene: TRBJ2-7

CDR3 protein: CASRAHRVEQYF
CDR3 DNA: TGTGCCAGCAGGGCACACAGGGTCGAGCAGTACTTC
V gene: TRBV2
clone size: -
D gene: -
J gene: TRBJ2-7

CDR3 protein: CASSSLGELFF
CDR3 DNA: TGTGCCAGCAGCTCCCTCGGGGAGCTGTTTTTT
V gene: TRBV11-2
clone size: -
D gene: -
J gene: TRBJ2-2

CDR3 protein: CASSENEQFF
CDR3 DNA: TGTGCCAGCAGTGAAAATGAGCAGTTCTTC
V gene: TRBV2
clone size: -
D gene: -
J gene: TRBJ2-1

CDR3 protein: CASSSPTGKTQYF
CDR3 DNA: TGTGCCAGCAGCTCGCCAACAGGGAAGACCCAGTACTTC
V gene: TRBV13
clone size: -
D gene: -
J gene: TRBJ2-5

CDR3 protein: CASRPGQGVSNWEAFF
CDR3 DNA: TGTGCCAGCAGACCCGGACAGGGGGTTTCGAATTGGGAAGCTTTCTTT
V gene: TRBV27
clone size: -
D gene: TRBD1
J gene: TRBJ1-1

CDR3 protein: CASSATSYGYTF
CDR3 DNA: TGTGCCAGCAGTGCGACCTCCTATGGCTACACCTTC
V gene: TRBV25-1
clone size: -
D gene: -
J gene: TRBJ1-2

CDR3 protein: CASSLGLSETQYF
CDR3 DNA: TGCGCCAGCAGCCTTGGCCTATCCGAGACCCAGTACTTC
V gene: TRBV5-1
clone size: -
D gene: -
J gene: TRBJ2-5

CDR3 protein: CASSPLVPASYEQYF
CDR3 DNA: TGTGCCAGCAGCCCCCTAGTTCCCGCCTCCTACGAGCAGTACTTC
V gene: TRBV27
clone size: -
D gene: -
J gene: TRBJ2-7

CDR3 protein: CASSLILADGYEQYF
CDR3 DNA: TGTGCCAGCAGTTTAATACTAGCGGATGGATACGAGCAGTACTTC
V gene: TRBV27
clone size: -
D gene: TRBD2
J gene: TRBJ2-7

CDR3 protein: CASGDAYNEQFF
CDR3 DNA: TGCGCCAGTGGGGACGCATACAATGAGCAGTTCTTC
V gene: TRBV5-1
clone size: once
D gene: -
J gene: TRBJ2-1

CDR3 protein: CASSQGQGAGETQYF
CDR3 DNA: TGCGCCAGCAGCCAAGGGCAGGGGGCAGGGGAGACCCAGTACTTC
V gene: TRBV4-3
clone size: -
D gene: TRBD1
J gene: TRBJ2-5

CDR3 protein: CASSLSQGNTEAFF
CDR3 DNA: TGTGCCAGCAGCTTATCTCAGGGGAACACTGAAGCTTTCTTT
V gene: TRBV7-3
clone size: -
D gene: -
J gene: TRBJ1-1

CDR3 protein: CASSATGFHEQYF
CDR3 DNA: TGTGCCAGCAGCGCAACAGGGTTCCACGAGCAGTACTTC
V gene: TRBV27
clone size: -
D gene: -
J gene: TRBJ2-7

CDR3 protein: CAWRTSGSHEQYF
CDR3 DNA: TGTGCCTGGAGGACTAGCGGGAGCCACGAGCAGTACTTC
V gene: TRBV30
clone size: once
D gene: TRBD2
J gene: TRBJ2-7

CDR3 protein: CASQGQGNQPQHF
CDR3 DNA: TGTGCCAGCCAAGGACAGGGCAATCAGCCCCAGCATTTT
V gene: TRBV27
clone size: -
D gene: TRBD1
J gene: TRBJ1-5

CDR3 protein: CASSFSGEGYGYTF
CDR3 DNA: TGTGCCAGCAGTTTTTCCGGAGAAGGCTATGGCTACACCTTC
V gene: TRBV12-3/TRBV12-4
clone size: -
D gene: -
J gene: TRBJ1-2

CDR3 protein: CASSRTDPYEQYF
CDR3 DNA: TGTGCCAGCAGCCGGACAGACCCCTACGAGCAGTACTTC
V gene: TRBV7-9
clone size: once
D gene: -
J gene: TRBJ2-7

CDR3 protein: CASSKQETQYF
CDR3 DNA: TGTGCCAGCAGTAAACAAGAGACCCAGTACTTC
V gene: TRBV9
clone size: once
D gene: -
J gene: TRBJ2-5

CDR3 protein: CASSEAGLAGENEQFF
CDR3 DNA: TGTGCCAGCAGTGAAGCGGGACTAGCGGGAGAGAATGAGCAGTTCTTC
V gene: TRBV2
clone size: -
D gene: TRBD2
J gene: TRBJ2-1